The 14 T cell receptor beta chains below all came from one sample that was sequenced in a study of control samples from healthy donors and cancer patients. Repertoires were generated with immunoSEQ multiplex PCR, while TCRdb's copy carries only in-frame clones and drops some. The repertoire includes approximately 92,000 clones, more than 85% of them detected once, and about 1.5% sits in the top ten. The sample consisted of blood. These receptors all come from a woman aged 25 to 39 in good health.

The chain links TRBV3-1 (or the pseudogene TRBV3-2) to TRBJ2-6; TRBD1 matches 7 bases. Trimming cost V 8 bases and J 2 bases; bases outside gene matches: 6. The CDR3 runs 15 residues. Germline-derived CDR1 and CDR2 are LGHDT and YNNKEL (reference sequence). The CDR3 is CASGLQGAGANVLTF. CDR3 coding DNA: TGTGCCAGCGGACTCCAGGGGGCTGGGGCCAACGTCCTGACTTTC.

Details on this clone: The sample has other DNA sequences that encode this CDR3 too. The gene calls are TRBV19 and TRBJ1-1; D is ambiguous. This CDR3 has 13 amino acids. The V gene lost 3 bases and the J gene lost 2 bases, with 7 bases spanning the gap. Per germline, CDR1 LNHDA and CDR2 SQIVND (reference sequence). CDR3 nucleotide sequence: TGTGCCAGTAGTATGGGTCGCAACACTGAAGCTTTCTTT. Protein product: CASSMGRNTEAFF.

This CDR3 is CASSFGTVNQPQHF. In DNA, the CDR3 is TGTGCCAGCAGCTTTGGGACAGTTAATCAGCCCCAGCATTTT. J is TRBJ1-5 and V is TRBV7-9; 7 positions agree with TRBD1. CDR1 and CDR2 from the germline V gene are SEHNR and FQNEAQ (reference sequence). CDR3 size: 14 residues. Trimming took 3 bases from V and 4 from J; bases not matched to a gene: 3.

This rearrangement joins TRBV29-1 to TRBJ2-6; D possibly corresponds to TRBD2 (5 bases). CDR1 SQVTM and CDR2 ANQGSEA come from the germline V gene. V was pared by 1 base and J by 0 bases, with 7 bases between. The CDR3 contains 15 residues. CDR3 sequence reads: CSVEVEGSGANVLTF. DNA of the CDR3: TGCAGCGTTGAAGTCGAGGGCTCTGGGGCCAACGTCCTGACTTTC.

This chain connects TRBV27 to TRBJ1-5, with 11 nucleotides matching TRBD1. The CDR3 covers 15 residues. Germline values: CDR1 MNHEY, CDR2 SMNVEV (reference sequence). V lost 6 bases to trimming and J lost 7 bases; unmatched junction nucleotides: 8. The CDR3 DNA sequence: TGTGCCAGCAGCCACGGACAGGGGGCTGAACAGCCCCAGCATTTT. Protein: CASSHGQGAEQPQHF.

J is TRBJ1-2 and V is TRBV10-3; D is ambiguous. The germline CDR1 and CDR2 sequences are ENHRY and SYGVKD. Trimming took off 0 bases at V and 6 bases at J, with 11 bases between the two ends. The length of the CDR3 is 14 residues. The CDR3, as DNA: TGTGCCATCAGTGAGTCTTCGGCGAGGGATGGCTACACCTTC. Amino acid sequence: CAISESSARDGYTF.

The genes are TRBV6-6 and TRBJ1-2; D not resolved. V lost 1 base and J lost 6, with 12 bases in between. The CDR3 runs to 14 residues. Germline V gene data show CDR1 as MNHNY and CDR2 as SVGAGI (reference sequence). The CDR3 DNA reads as TGTGCCAGCAGTTACTTGAGTGTTCACAATGGCTACACCTTC. Translating it yields CASSYLSVHNGYTF.

This sequence joins TRBV30 and TRBJ2-7; D gene unclear. This CDR3 spans 12 amino acids. The germline gives CDR1 GTSNPN, CDR2 SVGIG (reference sequence). V lost 5 bases, J lost 3 bases, and 11 bases lay in between. The CDR3 region has the DNA TGTGCCTGGTCCAGGACCTTCTACGAGCAGTACTTC. Protein: CAWSRTFYEQYF.

This clone has a single count. This chain uses TRBV9 with TRBJ2-6; no clear D. The CDR3 sequence is 15 residues long. Per germline, CDR1 SGDLS and CDR2 YYNGEE. Trimming removed 0 bases at V and 0 bases at J, with 4 bases between. CDR3 bases: TGTGCCAGCAGCGTAGGACACTCTGGGGCCAACGTCCTGACTTTC. Translation gives CASSVGHSGANVLTF.

The chain uses TRBV28 and TRBJ1-2; unclear D gene. Germline CDR1 and CDR2: MDHEN and SYDVKM. Trimming stripped 3 bases from V and 0 bases from J, with 8 bases between. The CDR3 length is 14 residues. The CDR3 sequence is CASSFAGTNYGYTF. The DNA of the CDR3 is TGTGCCAGCAGTTTTGCCGGAACTAACTATGGCTACACCTTC.

This sequence joins TRBV19 and TRBJ1-1, with D uncertain. This CDR3 comprises 14 residues. Trimming cost V 6 bases and J 1 base, with 12 bases left between them. From germline, CDR1 is LNHDA and CDR2 SQIVND (reference sequence). The DNA for the CDR3 is TGTGCCAGTAGCGCCCTCAGCCAGAACACTGAAGCTTTCTTT. It yields the protein CASSALSQNTEAFF.

J is TRBJ2-5 and V is TRBV19, with D tentatively TRBD2 (6 bases). The length of the CDR3 is 15 residues. Germline V gives CDR1 LNHDA, CDR2 SQIVND (reference sequence). V was pared by 5 bases and J by 7 bases, with 20 bases between. CDR3 DNA sequence: TGTGCCAGTAGTTGGGTAGCGGCCTCCTCTGGGACCCAGTACTTC. Translated, it gives CASSWVAASSGTQYF. The full variable domain, with the rest looked up from reference TRBV19 and TRBJ2-5, is DGGITQSPKYLFRKEGQNVTLSCEQNLNHDAMYWYRQDPGQGLRLIYYSQIVNDFQKGDIAEGYSVSREKKESFPLTVTSAQKNPTAFYLCASSWVAASSGTQYFGPGTRLLVL.

This clone was observed a few times. The chain joins TRBV10-3 to TRBJ1-1; 8 bases map to TRBD1. V lost 2 bases and J lost 11; bases outside the gene matches: 10. Germline values: CDR1 ENHRY, CDR2 SYGVKD. There are 14 residues in the CDR3. The CDR3 DNA reads as TGTGCCATCAGTGAGCTGGGACAGGCCGAGGGGGCTTTCTTT. It encodes CAISELGQAEGAFF.

This clone was counted once. The V gene is TRBV4-1, the J gene TRBJ2-6, with D hard to call. V gave up 6 bases and J gave up 0 bases, with 9 bases separating them. Germline V CDR1 and CDR2: MGHRA, YSYEKL. This CDR3 is built from 15 residues. The CDR3 here is CASSQHSSGANVLTF. The CDR3 coding sequence is TGCGCCAGCAGTCAACACTCCTCTGGGGCCAACGTCCTGACTTTC.